This T cell receptor beta chain is from a study of human T cells and chemical hapten exposure. TCRdb itself ran the RACE reads through MiXCR, one entry per CDR3 protein. The sample holds approximately 84,000 distinct CDR3 sequences, around a tenth seen once. The germline gives CDR1 SQVTM, CDR2 ANQGSEA. This CDR3 is 13 amino acids long. V was pared by 6 bases and J by 4 bases, with 15 bases between. Stated time point: patch test 2, 6 weeks after DPC sensitization. Treatment defined: therapeutic diphenylcyclopropenone sensitization with weekly scalp DPC. This clonotype was seen only a few times. This clonotype originated in a man aged 18-30 years with alopecia areata. Some clones in this sample may be carry-over from other donors' samples. The material was whole blood, obtained in connection with sensitization to the hapten diphenylcyclopropenone (DPC). The chain recombines TRBV29-1 with TRBJ1-2; weak D call: TRBD1 (5 bases). Here the CDR3 DNA reads TGCAGCGTCGAATGGGGGAGCCTCTATGGCTACACCTTC. Translating gives CSVEWGSLYGYTF.